This TCR beta chain was captured by sequencing in a study of response to subunit inactivated influenza vaccine. This clonotype was detected ten times or more. TCRdb used MiXCR to reprocess the RT-PCR reads, holding one entry per CDR3 protein. The table has about 500,000 distinct CDR3 sequences, 10% to 15% seen once; the top ten hold 13%. The germline V gene has CDR1 MNHEY and CDR2 SVGEGT. CDR3 length: 13 amino acids. Trimming cost V 8 bases and J 3 bases, with 14 bases left between them. Specimen: PBMCs from blood, collected more than 35 days after vaccination. The chain couples TRBV6-2 or TRBV6-3 to TRBJ2-7, with D uncertain. This clonotype was obtained from a man aged 45-60 years who received an inactivated influenza vaccine. CDR3 loop: CASVASASYEQYF. CDR3 bases: TGTGCCAGCGTAGCATCGGCCAGCTACGAGCAGTACTTC.